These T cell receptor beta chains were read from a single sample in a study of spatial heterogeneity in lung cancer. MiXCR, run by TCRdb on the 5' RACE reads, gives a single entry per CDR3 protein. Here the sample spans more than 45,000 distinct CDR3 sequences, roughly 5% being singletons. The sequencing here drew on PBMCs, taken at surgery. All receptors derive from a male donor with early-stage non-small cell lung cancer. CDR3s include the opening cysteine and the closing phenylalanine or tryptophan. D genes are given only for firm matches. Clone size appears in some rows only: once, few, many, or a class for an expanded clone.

cdr3_aa: CASSLDPEPNYGYTF
cdr3_nt: TGTGCCAGCAGCTTAGATCCAGAACCTAACTATGGCTACACCTTC
clone_size: many
d_call: -
j_call: TRBJ1-2
v_call: TRBV7-2

cdr3_aa: CSARVLARETQYF
cdr3_nt: TGCAGTGCTAGGGTCCTAGCGAGAGAGACCCAGTACTTC
clone_size: many
d_call: -
j_call: TRBJ2-5
v_call: TRBV20-1

cdr3_aa: CASSYGGFSNEQYF
cdr3_nt: TGTGCCAGCAGTTACGGGGGGTTTAGCAACGAGCAGTACTTC
clone_size: many
d_call: -
j_call: TRBJ2-7
v_call: TRBV6-5

cdr3_aa: CAISESPGTSGRSDTDTQYF
cdr3_nt: TGTGCCATCAGTGAGTCACCCGGGACTAGCGGGAGGAGTGACACAGATACGCAGTATTTT
clone_size: few
d_call: TRBD2
j_call: TRBJ2-3
v_call: TRBV10-3

cdr3_aa: CASSLGTSGLTDTQYF
cdr3_nt: TGCGCCAGCAGCTTGGGGACTAGCGGCCTCACAGATACGCAGTATTTT
clone_size: -
d_call: TRBD2
j_call: TRBJ2-3
v_call: TRBV5-1

cdr3_aa: CASSATGRTGELFF
cdr3_nt: TGTGCCAGCAGTGCGACAGGGCGTACCGGGGAGCTGTTTTTT
clone_size: many
d_call: TRBD1
j_call: TRBJ2-2
v_call: TRBV12-3/TRBV12-4

cdr3_aa: CASSLVRTGELFF
cdr3_nt: TGTGCCAGCAGTCTCGTCCGGACCGGGGAGCTGTTTTTT
clone_size: many
d_call: -
j_call: TRBJ2-2
v_call: TRBV6-5

cdr3_aa: CASSPRSSGVTGELFF
cdr3_nt: TGTGCCAGCAGTCCGAGGTCTAGCGGGGTCACCGGGGAGCTGTTTTTT
clone_size: many
d_call: TRBD2
j_call: TRBJ2-2
v_call: TRBV12-3/TRBV12-4

cdr3_aa: CASSQEGQGYNEQFF
cdr3_nt: TGCGCCAGCAGCCAAGAGGGGCAGGGTTACAATGAGCAGTTCTTC
clone_size: -
d_call: -
j_call: TRBJ2-1
v_call: TRBV4-3

cdr3_aa: CASGPINYNEQFF
cdr3_nt: TGTGCCAGCGGACCAATTAACTACAATGAGCAGTTCTTC
clone_size: many
d_call: -
j_call: TRBJ2-1
v_call: TRBV27

cdr3_aa: CASSAEAASLQETQYF
cdr3_nt: TGTGCCAGCAGTGCTGAGGCCGCCTCCCTTCAAGAGACCCAGTACTTC
clone_size: many
d_call: -
j_call: TRBJ2-5
v_call: TRBV25-1

cdr3_aa: CASSFSGPLAGGSDTQYF
cdr3_nt: TGTGCCAGCAGCTTCTCGGGGCCCCTAGCGGGAGGTTCTGATACGCAGTATTTT
clone_size: many
d_call: TRBD2
j_call: TRBJ2-3
v_call: TRBV7-9

cdr3_aa: CASSLVAGGPADTQYF
cdr3_nt: TGTGCCAGCAGCCTGGTAGCGGGAGGGCCTGCAGATACGCAGTATTTT
clone_size: many
d_call: TRBD2
j_call: TRBJ2-3
v_call: TRBV7-2

cdr3_aa: CASSDQEHQPQHF
cdr3_nt: TGTGCCAGCAGTGACCAGGAACATCAGCCCCAGCATTTT
clone_size: many
d_call: -
j_call: TRBJ1-5
v_call: TRBV2

cdr3_aa: CASSVEGDSGNTIYF
cdr3_nt: TGTGCCAGCAGCGTAGAAGGGGACTCTGGAAACACCATATATTTT
clone_size: many
d_call: -
j_call: TRBJ1-3
v_call: TRBV9

cdr3_aa: CASSPGLPGTNTGELFF
cdr3_nt: TGTGCCAGCAGCCCCGGGCTTCCAGGAACGAACACCGGGGAGCTGTTTTTT
clone_size: few
d_call: -
j_call: TRBJ2-2
v_call: TRBV7-6

cdr3_aa: CASNGTSSHEQFF
cdr3_nt: TGCGCCAGCAACGGGACTAGTAGCCATGAGCAGTTCTTC
clone_size: many
d_call: TRBD2
j_call: TRBJ2-1
v_call: TRBV10-1

cdr3_aa: CASSRRTGGHGYTF
cdr3_nt: TGTGCCAGTAGTCGTCGGACAGGAGGCCATGGCTACACCTTC
clone_size: many
d_call: TRBD1
j_call: TRBJ1-2
v_call: TRBV19

cdr3_aa: CASSPRDSGTTTDTQYF
cdr3_nt: TGTGCCAGCAGCCCCCGAGATAGCGGGACCACCACAGATACGCAGTATTTT
clone_size: -
d_call: TRBD2
j_call: TRBJ2-3
v_call: TRBV7-8

cdr3_aa: CASSKQVLTEDTQYF
cdr3_nt: TGTGCCAGCAGCAAACAGGTGTTAACAGAAGATACGCAGTATTTT
clone_size: many
d_call: -
j_call: TRBJ2-3
v_call: TRBV21-1

cdr3_aa: CASSLTAYEQYF
cdr3_nt: TGCGCCAGCAGCTTAACTGCCTACGAGCAGTACTTC
clone_size: many
d_call: -
j_call: TRBJ2-7
v_call: TRBV5-1

cdr3_aa: CSARPLGNQPQHF
cdr3_nt: TGCAGTGCTAGGCCTTTAGGGAATCAGCCCCAGCATTTT
clone_size: many
d_call: -
j_call: TRBJ1-5
v_call: TRBV20-1

cdr3_aa: CASSLERAGQETQYF
cdr3_nt: TGCGCCAGCAGCTTGGAGCGGGCAGGGCAAGAGACCCAGTACTTC
clone_size: many
d_call: -
j_call: TRBJ2-5
v_call: TRBV5-1

cdr3_aa: CSVETGNYEQYF
cdr3_nt: TGCAGCGTTGAAACTGGAAACTACGAGCAGTACTTC
clone_size: many
d_call: -
j_call: TRBJ2-7
v_call: TRBV29-1

cdr3_aa: CSAPESTDTQYF
cdr3_nt: TGCAGTGCCCCAGAGAGCACAGATACGCAGTATTTT
clone_size: many
d_call: -
j_call: TRBJ2-3
v_call: TRBV20-1

cdr3_aa: CASSQQTTGNEQYF
cdr3_nt: TGTGCCAGCAGCCAACAAACGACAGGGAACGAGCAGTACTTC
clone_size: many
d_call: TRBD1
j_call: TRBJ2-7
v_call: TRBV3-1

cdr3_aa: CASSFRGLRAGETQYF
cdr3_nt: TGTGCCAGCAGCTTCAGGGGGCTTAGGGCCGGGGAGACCCAGTACTTC
clone_size: -
d_call: TRBD1
j_call: TRBJ2-5
v_call: TRBV5-4

cdr3_aa: CASGSTGDTEAFF
cdr3_nt: TGTGCCAGCGGATCGACAGGGGACACTGAAGCTTTCTTT
clone_size: -
d_call: TRBD1
j_call: TRBJ1-1
v_call: TRBV18

cdr3_aa: CASSPGTPEQYF
cdr3_nt: TGTGCCAGCAGCCCCGGGACCCCGGAGCAGTACTTC
clone_size: many
d_call: -
j_call: TRBJ2-7
v_call: TRBV7-9

cdr3_aa: CASSQAGASSYNEQFF
cdr3_nt: TGTGCCAGCTCCCAAGCTGGGGCGAGCTCCTACAATGAGCAGTTCTTC
clone_size: -
d_call: -
j_call: TRBJ2-1
v_call: TRBV18

cdr3_aa: CASQVAGELFF
cdr3_nt: TGTGCCAGTCAAGTAGCCGGGGAGCTGTTTTTT
clone_size: many
d_call: -
j_call: TRBJ2-2
v_call: TRBV19

cdr3_aa: CASTFSGLAGIYNEQFF
cdr3_nt: TGTGCCAGCACCTTCAGCGGACTAGCGGGCATATACAATGAGCAGTTCTTC
clone_size: many
d_call: TRBD2
j_call: TRBJ2-1
v_call: TRBV2

cdr3_aa: CAWSQGSYGYTF
cdr3_nt: TGTGCCTGGAGTCAGGGCTCCTATGGCTACACCTTC
clone_size: many
d_call: -
j_call: TRBJ1-2
v_call: TRBV30

cdr3_aa: CASSLGGGYTGELFF
cdr3_nt: TGTGCCAGCAGCTTAGGCGGGGGATACACCGGGGAGCTGTTTTTT
clone_size: -
d_call: TRBD2
j_call: TRBJ2-2
v_call: TRBV7-9

cdr3_aa: CASYGGLLSYEQYF
cdr3_nt: TGTGCAAGTTACGGGGGCCTCCTCTCCTACGAGCAGTACTTC
clone_size: many
d_call: -
j_call: TRBJ2-7
v_call: TRBV28

cdr3_aa: CAISAGLAGGGYEQYF
cdr3_nt: TGTGCCATCAGTGCCGGACTAGCGGGAGGCGGGTACGAGCAGTACTTC
clone_size: -
d_call: TRBD2
j_call: TRBJ2-7
v_call: TRBV10-3

cdr3_aa: CASSFFRGSSYNEQFF
cdr3_nt: TGTGCCAGCAGTTTCTTCCGCGGGAGCTCCTACAATGAGCAGTTCTTC
clone_size: many
d_call: TRBD2
j_call: TRBJ2-1
v_call: TRBV28

cdr3_aa: CSVGGLADTYEQYF
cdr3_nt: TGCAGCGTTGGGGGACTAGCGGATACCTACGAGCAGTACTTC
clone_size: many
d_call: TRBD2
j_call: TRBJ2-7
v_call: TRBV29-1

cdr3_aa: CSARQGRTEAFF
cdr3_nt: TGCAGTGCTAGGCAGGGCCGTACTGAAGCTTTCTTT
clone_size: many
d_call: -
j_call: TRBJ1-1
v_call: TRBV20-1

cdr3_aa: CASSLPGGTSYEQYF
cdr3_nt: TGTGCCAGCAGCCTACCCGGGGGGACTTCCTACGAGCAGTACTTC
clone_size: many
d_call: TRBD2
j_call: TRBJ2-7
v_call: TRBV7-9

cdr3_aa: CASSLAQGTGELFF
cdr3_nt: TGTGCCAGCAGCCTTGCACAGGGGACCGGGGAGCTGTTTTTT
clone_size: many
d_call: TRBD1
j_call: TRBJ2-2
v_call: TRBV7-3

cdr3_aa: CASSLGAGGNQETQYF
cdr3_nt: TGTGCCAGCAGCTTAGGGGCAGGGGGTAACCAAGAGACCCAGTACTTC
clone_size: -
d_call: TRBD1
j_call: TRBJ2-5
v_call: TRBV11-2

cdr3_aa: CASSLDRGIGEKDTQYF
cdr3_nt: TGCGCCAGCAGCTTAGATCGGGGGATCGGGGAGAAAGATACGCAGTATTTT
clone_size: many
d_call: -
j_call: TRBJ2-3
v_call: TRBV5-1

cdr3_aa: CAISEGGAGYQETQYF
cdr3_nt: TGTGCCATCAGTGAGGGGGGAGCGGGATACCAAGAGACCCAGTACTTC
clone_size: many
d_call: TRBD2
j_call: TRBJ2-5
v_call: TRBV10-3

cdr3_aa: CAISETRAGAYEQYF
cdr3_nt: TGTGCCATCAGTGAAACGCGGGCGGGAGCCTACGAGCAGTACTTC
clone_size: many
d_call: TRBD2
j_call: TRBJ2-7
v_call: TRBV10-3

cdr3_aa: CASSYAGAYEQYF
cdr3_nt: TGTGCCAGCAGTTACGCAGGGGCCTACGAGCAGTACTTC
clone_size: many
d_call: -
j_call: TRBJ2-7
v_call: TRBV6-2/TRBV6-3

cdr3_aa: CASSPPATSGGSYEQYF
cdr3_nt: TGTGCCAGCTCACCACCGGCTACTAGCGGGGGTTCTTACGAGCAGTACTTC
clone_size: many
d_call: TRBD2
j_call: TRBJ2-7
v_call: TRBV18

cdr3_aa: CASGSYREHEQYF
cdr3_nt: TGTGCCAGCGGCTCGTACAGGGAGCACGAGCAGTACTTC
clone_size: many
d_call: -
j_call: TRBJ2-7
v_call: TRBV28

cdr3_aa: CASSISGGSAGNEQFF
cdr3_nt: TGTGCCAGTAGTATATCGGGGGGTTCGGCGGGCAATGAGCAGTTCTTC
clone_size: -
d_call: TRBD2
j_call: TRBJ2-1
v_call: TRBV19

cdr3_aa: CASSGSSGRAREQFF
cdr3_nt: TGTGCCAGCAGTGGTTCTAGCGGGAGGGCCAGGGAGCAGTTCTTC
clone_size: many
d_call: TRBD2
j_call: TRBJ2-1
v_call: TRBV2

cdr3_aa: CASTNGGFRSYEQYF
cdr3_nt: TGTGCCAGCACAAACGGGGGGTTCAGGTCCTACGAGCAGTACTTC
clone_size: many
d_call: TRBD2
j_call: TRBJ2-7
v_call: TRBV28

cdr3_aa: CASSFFDLTSTDTQYF
cdr3_nt: TGTGCCAGCAGTTTTTTTGACTTAACTAGCACAGATACGCAGTATTTT
clone_size: many
d_call: -
j_call: TRBJ2-3
v_call: TRBV12-3/TRBV12-4

cdr3_aa: CASSPNSYEQYF
cdr3_nt: TGTGCCAGCAGCCCCAACTCCTACGAGCAGTACTTC
clone_size: -
d_call: -
j_call: TRBJ2-7
v_call: TRBV7-8

cdr3_aa: CASAGESEEKLFF
cdr3_nt: TGCGCGAGCGCAGGGGAATCAGAAGAAAAACTGTTTTTT
clone_size: many
d_call: -
j_call: TRBJ1-4
v_call: TRBV5-1